Each of the 8 T cell receptor beta chains below was sequenced from the same sample in a study of T cell repertoires in ileal Crohn's disease. Clones were read by immunoSEQ multiplex PCR, and TCRdb kept only the in-frame ones, dropping some. The table shows roughly 3,100 clones, with approximately 91% occurring only once. Stated time point: proximal margin of the surgical specimen (macroscopically non-inflamed). Sequencing used ileal tissue. These receptors all come from an adult with Crohn's disease.

The J gene is TRBJ2-3, the V gene TRBV7-9; no firm D call. There are 11 residues in the CDR3. CDR1 and CDR2 (germline): SEHNR, FQNEAQ (reference sequence). The V and J ends lost 5 bases and 6 bases respectively, with 6 bases between them. In DNA form, the CDR3 reads TGTGCCAGCAGCCCCGCGGATACGCAGTATTTT. Translation gives CASSPADTQYF.

This sequence joins TRBV6-6 and TRBJ1-2, with 8 bases that match TRBD1. Germline trimming cut 6 bases from V and 8 bases from J; bases unmatched to any gene: 5. Germline CDR1 is MNHNY and CDR2 is SVGAGI (reference sequence). This CDR3 region has 12 residues. The CDR3 DNA sequence: TGTGCCAGCAGCTCAGGGGGCCGAGGCTACACCTTC. Its translation: CASSSGGRGYTF.

This clone was recorded once. The chain couples TRBV30 to TRBJ2-5; 9 bases align to TRBD1. The CDR3 is made up of 15 amino acids. After removal of 3 bases from V and 2 bases from J, the junction contained 7 bases not matched to a gene. Germline CDR1 GTSNPN, CDR2 SVGIG (reference sequence). Written as DNA, the CDR3 is TGTGCCTGGAGCCCCGGACAGGGGAATCAAGAGACCCAGTACTTC. Translated: CAWSPGQGNQETQYF.

The chain's CDR3 is CASSQASGLTNEKLFF. CDR3 bases: TGCGCCAGCAGCCAGGCTTCAGGTTTAACTAATGAAAAACTGTTTTTT. The chain is built from TRBV4-3 and TRBJ1-4; D is unclear. The germline gives CDR1 LGHNA, CDR2 YSLEER. This CDR3 has 16 residues. V lost 3 bases to trimming and J lost 1 base, with 12 bases between them.

The chain employs TRBV5-5 and TRBJ1-4; 8 bases map to TRBD1. With 1 base clipped from V and 8 bases from J, the junction kept 4 bases outside the gene matches. The CDR3 consists of 14 residues. CDR1 SGHKS and CDR2 YYEKEE come from the germline V gene (reference sequence). This chain's CDR3 is CASSLPGGQEKLFF. Written as DNA, the CDR3 is TGTGCCAGCAGCTTGCCAGGGGGCCAAGAAAAACTGTTTTTT.

The chain joins TRBV6-1 to TRBJ2-1, with TRBD1 identical over 8 bases. The V gene's germline CDR1 is MNHNS and CDR2 SASEGT. The CDR3 is made up of 13 amino acids. J gave up 9 bases and V 6 bases, and 7 bases lay outside the gene matches. The CDR3 region is CASSQTGAGEQFF. The CDR3 DNA reads as TGTGCCAGCAGCCAGACAGGGGCGGGTGAGCAGTTCTTC.

The CDR3 reads CAWSSPGYSYNEQFF. The DNA of the CDR3 is TGTGCCTGGAGTTCTCCAGGGTACTCCTACAATGAGCAGTTCTTC. The J gene is TRBJ2-1, the V gene TRBV30, with a weak D call TRBD1 (5 bases). Germline CDR1 reads GTSNPN; CDR2 reads SVGIG (reference sequence). V lost 2 bases and J 0 bases, leaving 11 bases between the germline ends. CDR3 length: 15 residues.

The chain couples TRBV9 to TRBJ2-5; TRBD1 agrees at 10 bases. The V and J ends lost 1 base and 5 bases, in that order; junction bases with no gene match: 8. The CDR3 has 16 amino acids. CDR1 SGDLS and CDR2 YYNGEE come from the germline V gene. The DNA of the CDR3 is TGTGCCAGCAGCGTACTCCCGGGACAGGGGCGGGAGACCCAGTACTTC. Amino acids: CASSVLPGQGRETQYF. The variable domain in full, with the rest retrieved from reference TRBV9 and TRBJ2-5, is DSGVTQTPKHLITATGQRVTLRCSPRSGDLSVYWYQQSLDQGLQFLIQYYNGEERAKGNILERFSAQQFPDLHSELNLSSLELGDSALYFCASSVLPGQGRETQYFGPGTRLLVL.